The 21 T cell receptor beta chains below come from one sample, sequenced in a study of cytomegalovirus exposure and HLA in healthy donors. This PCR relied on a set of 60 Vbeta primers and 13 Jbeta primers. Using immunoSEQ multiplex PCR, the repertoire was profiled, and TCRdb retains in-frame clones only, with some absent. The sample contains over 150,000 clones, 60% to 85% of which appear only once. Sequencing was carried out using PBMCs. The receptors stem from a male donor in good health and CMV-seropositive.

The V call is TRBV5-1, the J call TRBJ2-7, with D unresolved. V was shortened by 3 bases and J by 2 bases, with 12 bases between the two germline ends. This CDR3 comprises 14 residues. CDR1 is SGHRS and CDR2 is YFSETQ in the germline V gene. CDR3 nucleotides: TGCGCCAGCAGCTCGCTCCCTACCACCTACGAGCAGTACTTC. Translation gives CASSSLPTTYEQYF. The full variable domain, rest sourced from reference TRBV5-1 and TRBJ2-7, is KAGVTQTPRYLIKTRGQQVTLSCSPISGHRSVSWYQQTPGQGLQFLFEYFSETQRNKGNFPGRFSGRQFSNSRSEMNVSTLELGDSALYLCASSSLPTTYEQYFGPGTRLTVT.

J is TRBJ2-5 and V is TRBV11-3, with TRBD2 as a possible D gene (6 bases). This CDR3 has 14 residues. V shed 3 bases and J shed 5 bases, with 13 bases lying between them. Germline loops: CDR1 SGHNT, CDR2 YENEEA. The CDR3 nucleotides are TGTGCCAGCAGCTTGGCGGGACTCGTGGAGACCCAGTACTTC. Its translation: CASSLAGLVETQYF.

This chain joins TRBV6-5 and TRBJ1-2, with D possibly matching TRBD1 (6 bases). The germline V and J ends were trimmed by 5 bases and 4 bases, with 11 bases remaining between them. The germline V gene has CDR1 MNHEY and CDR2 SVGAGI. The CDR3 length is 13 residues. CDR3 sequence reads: CASSLDSSYGYTF. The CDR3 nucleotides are TGTGCCAGCAGTCTGGACAGTAGCTATGGCTACACCTTC.

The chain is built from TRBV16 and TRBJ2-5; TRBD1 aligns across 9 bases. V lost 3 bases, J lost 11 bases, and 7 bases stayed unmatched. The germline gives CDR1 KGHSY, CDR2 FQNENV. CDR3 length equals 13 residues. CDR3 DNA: TGTGCCAGCAGCCATCGGGACAGGGAAGGGCAGTACTTC. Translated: CASSHRDREGQYF.

CDR3 in DNA: TGTGCCAGCAGTGAAATGGGGCTGAGGGGGTCGGCTAATGAAAAACTGTTTTTT. Its protein is CASSEMGLRGSANEKLFF. V and J are TRBV6-1 and TRBJ1-4, with D possibly matching TRBD1 (6 bases). Germline V gene sequence: CDR1 MNHNS, CDR2 SASEGT. This CDR3 has 18 amino acids. Trimming took off 2 bases at V and 3 bases at J, with 19 bases between the two ends.

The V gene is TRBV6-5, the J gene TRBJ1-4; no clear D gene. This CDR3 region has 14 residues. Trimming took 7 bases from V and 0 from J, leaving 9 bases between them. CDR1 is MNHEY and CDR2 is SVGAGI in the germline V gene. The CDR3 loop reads CASTETATNEKLFF. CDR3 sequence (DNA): TGTGCCAGCACTGAGACTGCAACTAATGAAAAACTGTTTTTT.

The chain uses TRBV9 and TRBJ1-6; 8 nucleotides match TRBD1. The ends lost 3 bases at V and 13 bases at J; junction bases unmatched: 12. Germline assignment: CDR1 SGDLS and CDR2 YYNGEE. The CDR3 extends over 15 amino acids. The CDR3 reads CASSAQTGGFCPLHF. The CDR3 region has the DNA TGTGCCAGCAGCGCCCAAACAGGGGGATTTTGTCCCCTCCACTTT.

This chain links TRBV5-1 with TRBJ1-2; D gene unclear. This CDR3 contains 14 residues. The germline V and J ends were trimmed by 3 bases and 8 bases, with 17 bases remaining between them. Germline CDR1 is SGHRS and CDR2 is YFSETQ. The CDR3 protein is CASSSAGILQGYTF. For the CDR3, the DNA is TGCGCCAGCAGCTCCGCCGGGATCCTCCAAGGCTACACCTTC.

The CDR3: CASSPRLAGGPHEQFF. CDR3 in DNA: TGTGCCAGCAGCCCGAGACTAGCGGGGGGGCCGCATGAGCAGTTCTTC. The rearrangement links TRBV5-8 to TRBJ2-1; 14 nucleotides agree with TRBD2. V dropped 4 bases and J dropped 8; count of bases not matched to a gene: 8. Germline lookup yields CDR1 SGHTS and CDR2 YDEGEE. The CDR3 length is 16 residues.

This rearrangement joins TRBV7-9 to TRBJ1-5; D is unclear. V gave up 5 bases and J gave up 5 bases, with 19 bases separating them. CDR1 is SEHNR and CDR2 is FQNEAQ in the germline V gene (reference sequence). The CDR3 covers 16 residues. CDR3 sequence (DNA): TGTGCCAGCAGCCCCGGGGAAGCCGGCGGGGATCAGCCCCAGCATTTT. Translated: CASSPGEAGGDQPQHF.

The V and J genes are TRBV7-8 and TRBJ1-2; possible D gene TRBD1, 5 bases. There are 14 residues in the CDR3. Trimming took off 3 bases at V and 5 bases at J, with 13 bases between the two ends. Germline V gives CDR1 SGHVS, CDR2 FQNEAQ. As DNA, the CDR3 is TGTGCCAGCAGCTTTTCCAGGGTGGGATATGGCTACACCTTC. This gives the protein CASSFSRVGYGYTF. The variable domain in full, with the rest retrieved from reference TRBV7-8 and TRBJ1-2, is GAGVSQSPRYKVAKRGQDVALRCDPISGHVSLFWYQQALGQGPEFLTYFQNEAQLDKSGLPSDRFFAERPEGSVSTLKIQRTQQEDSAVYLCASSFSRVGYGYTFGSGTRLTVV.

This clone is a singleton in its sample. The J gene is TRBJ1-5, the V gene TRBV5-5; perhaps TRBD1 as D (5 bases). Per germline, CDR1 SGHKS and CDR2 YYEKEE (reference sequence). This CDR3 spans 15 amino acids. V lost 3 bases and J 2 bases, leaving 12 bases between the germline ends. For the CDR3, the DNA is TGTGCCAGCAGCTCCGTCGACAGTCGCAATCAGCCCCAGCATTTT. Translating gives CASSSVDSRNQPQHF.

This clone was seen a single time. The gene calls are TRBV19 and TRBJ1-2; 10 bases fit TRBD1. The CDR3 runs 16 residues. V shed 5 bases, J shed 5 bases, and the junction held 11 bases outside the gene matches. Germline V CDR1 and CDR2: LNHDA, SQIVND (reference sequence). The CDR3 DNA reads TGTGCCAGTAGTGCTCCAAGGGGGGGACAGGGGTATGGCTACACCTTC. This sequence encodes CASSAPRGGQGYGYTF.

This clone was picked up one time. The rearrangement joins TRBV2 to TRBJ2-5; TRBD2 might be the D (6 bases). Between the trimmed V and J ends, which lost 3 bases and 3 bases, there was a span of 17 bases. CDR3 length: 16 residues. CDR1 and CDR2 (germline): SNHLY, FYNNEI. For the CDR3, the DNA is TGTGCCAGCAGTGAGCCACGACTCGGCGGGGAAGAGACCCAGTACTTC. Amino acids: CASSEPRLGGEETQYF.

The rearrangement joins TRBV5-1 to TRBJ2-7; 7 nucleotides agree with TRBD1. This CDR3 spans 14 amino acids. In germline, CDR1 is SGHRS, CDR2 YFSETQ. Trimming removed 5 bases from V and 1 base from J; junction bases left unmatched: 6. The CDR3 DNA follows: TGCGCCAGCAGACGTCAGGGGGATTCCTACGAGCAGTACTTC. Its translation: CASRRQGDSYEQYF.

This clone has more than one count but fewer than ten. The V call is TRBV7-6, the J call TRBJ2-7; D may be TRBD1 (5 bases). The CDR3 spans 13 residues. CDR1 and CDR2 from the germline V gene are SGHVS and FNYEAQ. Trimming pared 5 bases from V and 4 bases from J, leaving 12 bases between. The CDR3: CASSPREGYEQYF. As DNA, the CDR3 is TGTGCCAGCAGCCCCAGGGAAGGGTACGAGCAGTACTTC.

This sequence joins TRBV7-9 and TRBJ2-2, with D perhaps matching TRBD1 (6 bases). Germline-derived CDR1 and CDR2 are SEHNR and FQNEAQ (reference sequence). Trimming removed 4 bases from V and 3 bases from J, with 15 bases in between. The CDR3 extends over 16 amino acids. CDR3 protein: CASSYPQGIDTGELFF. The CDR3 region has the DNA TGTGCCAGCAGCTACCCCCAGGGGATCGACACCGGGGAGCTGTTTTTT.

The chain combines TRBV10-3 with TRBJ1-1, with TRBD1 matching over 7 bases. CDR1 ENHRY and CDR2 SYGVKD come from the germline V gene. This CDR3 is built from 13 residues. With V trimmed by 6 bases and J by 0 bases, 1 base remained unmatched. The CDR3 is CAIRGQMNTEAFF. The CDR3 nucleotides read TGTGCCATCAGGGGACAGATGAACACTGAAGCTTTCTTT.

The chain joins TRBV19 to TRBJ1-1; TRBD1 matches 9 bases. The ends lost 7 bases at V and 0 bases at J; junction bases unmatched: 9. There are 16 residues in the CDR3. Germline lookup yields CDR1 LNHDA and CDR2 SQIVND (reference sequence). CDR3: CASKRDRGRLNTEAFF. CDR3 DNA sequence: TGTGCCAGTAAGCGAGACAGGGGGAGGTTGAACACTGAAGCTTTCTTT.

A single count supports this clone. The CDR3 DNA reads TGTGCCAGTAGTGCGGACAGGGAGGACACCATATATTTT. It encodes CASSADREDTIYF. The chain joins TRBV19 to TRBJ1-3; 8 positions match TRBD1. The CDR3 spans 13 residues. CDR1 LNHDA and CDR2 SQIVND come from the germline V gene (reference sequence). V shed 5 bases and J 8 bases; nucleotides not matched to a gene: 5.

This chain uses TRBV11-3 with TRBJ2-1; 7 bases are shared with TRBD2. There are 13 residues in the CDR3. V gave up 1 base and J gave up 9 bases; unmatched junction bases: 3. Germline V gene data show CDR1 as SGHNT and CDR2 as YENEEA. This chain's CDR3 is CASSLAASGEQFF. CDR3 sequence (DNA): TGTGCCAGCAGCTTAGCGGCTAGCGGTGAGCAGTTCTTC.